This T cell receptor beta chain was found in a study of shared clonotypes between healthy human individuals. Regarding the study as a whole: Naive CD4 clonotype sharing across a handful of donors was roughly 5%.

Adults of Caucasian background living in Nashville, Tennessee made up all donors. TCRdb keeps only in-frame clones here, not all; method: immunoSEQ multiplex PCR. The sample contains approximately 500,000 clones, 90% to 96% of which appear only once. Trimming stripped 5 bases from V and 0 bases from J, with 11 bases between. The CDR3 is 15 amino acids. The germline CDR1 and CDR2 sequences are SGHTA and FQGNSA. As to this clone: The antigen remains unidentified.

Sequenced sample: naive CD4+ T cells sorted from blood. Specified subset: CD45RA+ positively selected. The chain employs TRBV7-2 and TRBJ1-5, with D possibly being TRBD1 (6 bases). This TCR came from a woman in her 30s in good health. The CDR3 protein is CASSPGQYSNQPQHF. Written as DNA, the CDR3 is TGTGCCAGCAGCCCCGGACAGTATAGCAATCAGCCCCAGCATTTT.